These T cell receptor beta chains were read from a single sample in a study of T cells in Graves' hyperthyroidism and ophthalmopathy. TCRdb redid the calling of the multiplex PCR reads with MiXCR, one entry per CDR3 protein. The data contain about 420,000 distinct CDR3 sequences, more than 15% of them seen just once; the ten biggest clones take up 7.5% to 9%. The specimen was blood. The receptor set was obtained from a woman aged 18 to 35 with Graves' hyperthyroidism. Both conserved end residues are part of each CDR3. Each record gives: CDR3 length, V gene, clone size, J gene, D gene, CDR3 DNA, CDR3 protein. D genes are given only for firm matches. The listing skips clone size in some rows; elsewhere it reads once, few, many or a size class.

CDR3 length: 16
V gene: TRBV28
clone size: many
J gene: TRBJ1-2
D gene: .
CDR3 DNA: TGTGCCAGCAGTTTTTCGGGCCAACCCACTAACTATGGCTACACCTTC
CDR3 protein: CASSFSGQPTNYGYTF

CDR3 length: 16
V gene: TRBV5-1
clone size: many
J gene: TRBJ1-3
D gene: TRBD1
CDR3 DNA: TGCGCCAGCAGCCCGCATCTCGGACAGGGTGGAAACACCATATATTTT
CDR3 protein: CASSPHLGQGGNTIYF

CDR3 length: 14
V gene: TRBV5-1
clone size: many
J gene: TRBJ2-7
D gene: TRBD1
CDR3 DNA: TGCGCCAGCAGCCGAAGGACAGGGACGGACGAGCAGTACTTC
CDR3 protein: CASSRRTGTDEQYF

CDR3 length: 14
V gene: TRBV2
clone size: many
J gene: TRBJ2-5
D gene: .
CDR3 DNA: TGTGCCAGCAGTGTTGCAGGGAGCCCAGAGACCCAGTACTTC
CDR3 protein: CASSVAGSPETQYF

CDR3 length: 13
V gene: TRBV12-3/TRBV12-4
clone size: many
J gene: TRBJ2-5
D gene: .
CDR3 DNA: TGTGCCAGCAGCCCTCTCACACAAGAGACCCAGTACTTC
CDR3 protein: CASSPLTQETQYF

CDR3 length: 13
V gene: TRBV19
clone size: .
J gene: TRBJ1-4
D gene: .
CDR3 DNA: TGTACCAGTAGTAACCAGGGATTTGAAAAACTGTTTTTT
CDR3 protein: CTSSNQGFEKLFF

CDR3 length: 13
V gene: TRBV28
clone size: many
J gene: TRBJ2-7
D gene: .
CDR3 DNA: TGTGCCAGCAGGGGCCAGCGGCTATACGAGCAGTACTTC
CDR3 protein: CASRGQRLYEQYF

CDR3 length: 15
V gene: TRBV7-2
clone size: many
J gene: TRBJ1-4
D gene: .
CDR3 DNA: TGTGCCAGCAGCCTTGGGGGGGGCTTCAATGAAAAACTGTTTTTT
CDR3 protein: CASSLGGGFNEKLFF

CDR3 length: 16
V gene: TRBV7-6
clone size: many
J gene: TRBJ1-5
D gene: .
CDR3 DNA: TGTGCCAGCAGCTCCCGAACAGGGCCTAGCAATCAGCCCCAGCATTTT
CDR3 protein: CASSSRTGPSNQPQHF

CDR3 length: 15
V gene: TRBV27
clone size: many
J gene: TRBJ2-3
D gene: TRBD2
CDR3 DNA: TGTGCCAGCAGATATAGCGGGGGCCACGGAGATACGCAGTATTTT
CDR3 protein: CASRYSGGHGDTQYF

CDR3 length: 14
V gene: TRBV5-5
clone size: few
J gene: TRBJ1-5
D gene: .
CDR3 DNA: TGTGCCAGCTCCCAAGGGGCAGCCAGTAATTCCCAGCATTTT
CDR3 protein: CASSQGAASNSQHF